One T cell receptor beta chain is described in this entry. Its antigen is still unknown. The entry originates in a study of TIL therapy for anti-PD-1-resistant metastatic lung cancer. Study overall: Progressing patients received lymphodepletion, expanded TIL infusion and IL-2. Most patients had lung adenocarcinoma. Patients had a median age of around 54 years (range about 35-75). Study-level points and caveats: After infusion, TIL clonotypes partly replaced peripheral T cells and declined over months.

The sample's time point: pre-treatment sample, taken before nivolumab and TIL therapy. The immunoSEQ assay was v3. The repertoire was sequenced with immunoSEQ multiplex PCR; TCRdb's copy has only in-frame clones and lacks some. This table holds tens of thousands of clones, more than 60% found once. V was shortened by 4 bases and J by 7 bases, with 17 bases between the two germline ends. Germline CDR1 SGHRS, CDR2 YFSETQ. The CDR3 loop spans 14 amino acids. This TCR derives from a person between 25 and 80 years old with non-small cell lung cancer. The sequencing used blood, collected at baseline. The gene calls are TRBV5-1 and TRBJ2-5; D gene unclear. In DNA form, the CDR3 reads TGCGCCAGCAGCGGCCTTGGCAGCTTCGCGACCCAGTACTTC. Amino acid sequence: CASSGLGSFATQYF.